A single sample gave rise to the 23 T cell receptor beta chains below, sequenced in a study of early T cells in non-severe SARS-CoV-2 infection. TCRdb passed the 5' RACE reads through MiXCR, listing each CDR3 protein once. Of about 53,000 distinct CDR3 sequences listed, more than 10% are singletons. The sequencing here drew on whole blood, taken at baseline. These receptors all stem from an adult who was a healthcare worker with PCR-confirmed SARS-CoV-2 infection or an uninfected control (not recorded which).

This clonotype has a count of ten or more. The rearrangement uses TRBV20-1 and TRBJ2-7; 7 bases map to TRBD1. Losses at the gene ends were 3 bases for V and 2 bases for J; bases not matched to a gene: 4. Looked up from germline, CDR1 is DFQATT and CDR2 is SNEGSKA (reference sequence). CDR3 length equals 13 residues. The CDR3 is CSARSGGAYEQYF. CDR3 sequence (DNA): TGCAGTGCTAGGTCAGGGGGAGCCTACGAGCAGTACTTC.

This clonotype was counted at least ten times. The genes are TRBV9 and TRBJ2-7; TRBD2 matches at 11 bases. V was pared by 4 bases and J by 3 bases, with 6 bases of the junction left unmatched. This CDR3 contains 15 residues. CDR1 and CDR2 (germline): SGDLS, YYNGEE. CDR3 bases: TGTGCCAGCAGCCGTGGGACTAGCGGAGTCTACGAGCAGTACTTC. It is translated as CASSRGTSGVYEQYF.

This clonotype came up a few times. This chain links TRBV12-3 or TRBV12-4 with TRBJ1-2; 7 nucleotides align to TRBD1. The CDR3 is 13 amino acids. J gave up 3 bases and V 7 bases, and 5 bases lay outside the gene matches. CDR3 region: CASTVDRDYGYTF. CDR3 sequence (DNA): TGTGCCAGCACCGTCGACAGGGACTATGGCTACACCTTC.

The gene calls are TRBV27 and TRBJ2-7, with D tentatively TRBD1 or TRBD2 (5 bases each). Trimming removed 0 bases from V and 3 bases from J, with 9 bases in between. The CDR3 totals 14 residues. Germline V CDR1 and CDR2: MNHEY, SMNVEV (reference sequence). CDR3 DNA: TGTGCCAGCAGTTTATCGTCGGGGCACTACGAGCAGTACTTC. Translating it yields CASSLSSGHYEQYF.

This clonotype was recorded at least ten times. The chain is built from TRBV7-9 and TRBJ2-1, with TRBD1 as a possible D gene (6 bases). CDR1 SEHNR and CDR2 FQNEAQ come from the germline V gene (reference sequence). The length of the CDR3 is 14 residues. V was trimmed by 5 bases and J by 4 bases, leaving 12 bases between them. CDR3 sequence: CASSPPDRYNEQFF. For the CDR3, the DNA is TGTGCCAGCAGCCCCCCCGACAGGTACAATGAGCAGTTCTTC.

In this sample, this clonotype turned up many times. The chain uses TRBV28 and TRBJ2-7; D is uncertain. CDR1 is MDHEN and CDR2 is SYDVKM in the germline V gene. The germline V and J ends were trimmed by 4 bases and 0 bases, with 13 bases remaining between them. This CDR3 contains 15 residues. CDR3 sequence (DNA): TGTGCCAGCAGTTCACCGGGCCTGAGCTCCTACGAGCAGTACTTC. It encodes CASSSPGLSSYEQYF. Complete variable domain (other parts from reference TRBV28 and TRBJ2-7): DVKVTQSSRYLVKRTGEKVFLECVQDMDHENMFWYRQDPGLGLRLIYFSYDVKMKEKGDIPEGYSVSREKKERFSLILESASTNQTSMYLCASSSPGLSSYEQYFGPGTRLTVT.

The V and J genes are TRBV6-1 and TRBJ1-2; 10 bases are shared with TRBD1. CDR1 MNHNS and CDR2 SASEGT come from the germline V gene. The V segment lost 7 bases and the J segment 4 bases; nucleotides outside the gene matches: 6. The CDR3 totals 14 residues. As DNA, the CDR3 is TGTGCCAGCACCACGGGACAGGGGACCTATGGCTACACCTTC. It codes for CASTTGQGTYGYTF.

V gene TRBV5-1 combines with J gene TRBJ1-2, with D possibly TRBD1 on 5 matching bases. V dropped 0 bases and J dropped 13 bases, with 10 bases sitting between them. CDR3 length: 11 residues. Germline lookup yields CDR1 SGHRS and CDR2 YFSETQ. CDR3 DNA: TGCGCCAGCAGCTTGGAAGGGGATGTCACCTTC. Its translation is CASSLEGDVTF.

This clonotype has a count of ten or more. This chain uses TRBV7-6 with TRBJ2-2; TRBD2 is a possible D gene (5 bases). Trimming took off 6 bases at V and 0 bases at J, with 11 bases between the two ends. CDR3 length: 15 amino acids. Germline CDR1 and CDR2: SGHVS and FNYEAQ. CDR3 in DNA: TGTGCCAGCAGAGAGGGCCCTTCGAACACCGGGGAGCTGTTTTTT. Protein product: CASREGPSNTGELFF.

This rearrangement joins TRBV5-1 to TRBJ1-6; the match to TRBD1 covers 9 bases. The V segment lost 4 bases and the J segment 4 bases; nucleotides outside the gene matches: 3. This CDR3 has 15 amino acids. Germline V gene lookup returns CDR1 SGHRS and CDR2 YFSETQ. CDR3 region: CASSRDRVYNSPLHF. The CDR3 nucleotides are TGCGCCAGCAGCAGGGACAGGGTGTATAATTCACCCCTCCACTTT.

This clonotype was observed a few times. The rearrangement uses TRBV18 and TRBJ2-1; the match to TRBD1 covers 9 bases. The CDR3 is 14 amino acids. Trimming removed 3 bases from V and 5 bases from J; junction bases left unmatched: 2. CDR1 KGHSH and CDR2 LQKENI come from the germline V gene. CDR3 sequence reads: CASSPGDRDNEQFF. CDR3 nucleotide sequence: TGTGCCAGCTCACCGGGGGACAGGGACAATGAGCAGTTCTTC.

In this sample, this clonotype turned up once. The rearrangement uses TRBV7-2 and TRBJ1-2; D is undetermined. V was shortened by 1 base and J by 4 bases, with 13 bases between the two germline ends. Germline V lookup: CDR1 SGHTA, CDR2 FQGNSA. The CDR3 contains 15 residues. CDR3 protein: CASSLDSRFGYGYTF. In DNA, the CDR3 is TGTGCCAGCAGCTTAGATAGCCGGTTTGGCTATGGCTACACCTTC.

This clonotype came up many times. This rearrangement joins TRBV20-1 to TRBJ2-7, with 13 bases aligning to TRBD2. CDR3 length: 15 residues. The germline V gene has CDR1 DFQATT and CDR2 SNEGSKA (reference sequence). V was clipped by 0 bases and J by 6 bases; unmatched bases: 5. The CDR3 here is CSARDRTSGSSEQYF. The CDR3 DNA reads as TGCAGTGCTAGAGATAGGACTAGCGGGAGTAGCGAGCAGTACTTC.

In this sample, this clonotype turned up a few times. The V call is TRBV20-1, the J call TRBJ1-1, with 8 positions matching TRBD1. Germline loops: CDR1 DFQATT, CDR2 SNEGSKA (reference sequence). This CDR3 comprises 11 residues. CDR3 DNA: TGCAGCCAGGGGGCGCGCACTGAAGCTTTCTTT. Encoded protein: CSQGARTEAFF.

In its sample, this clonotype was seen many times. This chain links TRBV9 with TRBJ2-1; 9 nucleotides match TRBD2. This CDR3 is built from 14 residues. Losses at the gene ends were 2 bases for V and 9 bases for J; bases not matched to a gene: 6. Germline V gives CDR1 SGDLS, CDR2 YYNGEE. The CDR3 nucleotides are TGTGCCAGCAGCGTTGCTAGCGGGACCGGTGAGCAGTTCTTC. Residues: CASSVASGTGEQFF.

The CDR3 region is CASSSDRGRSTEAFF. The CDR3 region has the DNA TGTGCCAGCAGCTCCGACAGGGGTCGGAGCACTGAAGCTTTCTTT. The gene calls are TRBV13 and TRBJ1-1; 8 nucleotides align to TRBD1. Germline-derived CDR1 and CDR2 are PRHDT and FYEKMQ (reference sequence). CDR3 size: 15 residues. With V trimmed by 4 bases and J by 4 bases, 8 bases remained unmatched.

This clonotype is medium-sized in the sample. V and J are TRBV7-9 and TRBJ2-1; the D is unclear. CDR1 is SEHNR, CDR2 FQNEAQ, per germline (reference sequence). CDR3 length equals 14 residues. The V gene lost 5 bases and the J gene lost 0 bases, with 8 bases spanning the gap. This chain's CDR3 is CASSRRSSYNEQFF. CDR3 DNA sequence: TGTGCCAGCAGCCGCAGGAGCTCCTACAATGAGCAGTTCTTC.

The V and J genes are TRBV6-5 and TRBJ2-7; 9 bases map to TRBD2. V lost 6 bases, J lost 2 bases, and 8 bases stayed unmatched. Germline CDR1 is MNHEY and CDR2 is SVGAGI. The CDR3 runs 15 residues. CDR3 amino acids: CASSPGAGGPYEQYF. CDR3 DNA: TGTGCCAGCAGCCCTGGTGCGGGAGGGCCCTACGAGCAGTACTTC.

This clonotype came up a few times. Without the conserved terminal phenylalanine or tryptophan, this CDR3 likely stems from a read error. For the CDR3, the DNA is TGTGCCAGCAGCCGACAGGGGCGCGGACCCTACGAGCAGTACATC. As protein: CASSRQGRGPYEQYI. The chain joins TRBV2 to TRBJ2-7, with 8 bases identical to TRBD1. The J segment lost 2 bases and the V segment lost 6 bases, leaving 9 bases of the junction unmatched. The CDR3 runs 15 residues. CDR1 and CDR2 from the germline V gene are SNHLY and FYNNEI.

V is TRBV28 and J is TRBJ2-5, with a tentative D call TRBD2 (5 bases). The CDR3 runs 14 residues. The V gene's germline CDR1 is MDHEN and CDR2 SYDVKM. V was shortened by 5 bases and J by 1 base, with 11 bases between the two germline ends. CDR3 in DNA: TGTGCCAGCAGTGTCAGGAGGACCCAAGAGACCCAGTACTTC. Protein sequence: CASSVRRTQETQYF.

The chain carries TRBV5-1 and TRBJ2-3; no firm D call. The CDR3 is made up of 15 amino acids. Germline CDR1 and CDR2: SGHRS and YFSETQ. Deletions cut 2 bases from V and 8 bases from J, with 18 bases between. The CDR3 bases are TGCGCCAGCAGCTTAGGAGATGAGCGTATGCGTACGCAGTATTTT. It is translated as CASSLGDERMRTQYF.

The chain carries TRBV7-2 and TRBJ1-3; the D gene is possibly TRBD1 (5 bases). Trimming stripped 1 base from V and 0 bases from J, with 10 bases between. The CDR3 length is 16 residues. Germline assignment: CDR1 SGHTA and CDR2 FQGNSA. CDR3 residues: CASSLDDSSSGNTIYF. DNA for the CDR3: TGTGCCAGCAGCTTAGATGACAGCAGCTCTGGAAACACCATATATTTT. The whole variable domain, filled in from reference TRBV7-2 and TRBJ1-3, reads GAGVSQSPSNKVTEKGKDVELRCDPISGHTALYWYRQSLGQGLEFLIYFQGNSAPDKSGLPSDRFSAERTGGSVSTLTIQRTQQEDSAVYLCASSLDDSSSGNTIYFGEGSWLTVV.

The CDR3 DNA reads as TGTGCCAGCTCAAAGGGAATGCGCAGCACAGATACGCAGTATTTT. It translates to CASSKGMRSTDTQYF. This chain connects TRBV18 to TRBJ2-3; no reliable D call. Germline-derived CDR1 and CDR2 are KGHSH and LQKENI. The ends were cut back, 5 bases at V and 0 bases at J, with 12 bases in the middle. The CDR3 has 15 residues.